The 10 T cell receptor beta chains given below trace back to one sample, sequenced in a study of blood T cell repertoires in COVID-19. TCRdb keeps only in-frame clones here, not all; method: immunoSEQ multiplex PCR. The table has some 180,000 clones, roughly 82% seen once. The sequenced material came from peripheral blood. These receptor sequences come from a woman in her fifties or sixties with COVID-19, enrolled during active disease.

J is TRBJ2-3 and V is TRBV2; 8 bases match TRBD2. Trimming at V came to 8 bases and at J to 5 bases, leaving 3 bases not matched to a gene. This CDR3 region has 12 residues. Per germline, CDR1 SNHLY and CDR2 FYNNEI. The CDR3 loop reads CASGLAGDTQYF. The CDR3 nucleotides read TGTGCCAGCGGGCTAGCGGGAGATACGCAGTATTTT.

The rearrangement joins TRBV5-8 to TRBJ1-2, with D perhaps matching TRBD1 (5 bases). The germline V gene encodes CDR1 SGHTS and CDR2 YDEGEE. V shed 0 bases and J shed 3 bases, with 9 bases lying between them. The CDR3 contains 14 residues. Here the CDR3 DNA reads TGTGCCAGCAGCTTGGTCGGGGGGGACTATGGCTACACCTTC. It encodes CASSLVGGDYGYTF.

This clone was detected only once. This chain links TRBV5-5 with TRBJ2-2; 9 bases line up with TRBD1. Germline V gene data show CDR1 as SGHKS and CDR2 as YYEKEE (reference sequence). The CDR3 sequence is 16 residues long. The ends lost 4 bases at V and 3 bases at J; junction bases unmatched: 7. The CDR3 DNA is TGTGCCAGCAGCCGTAGGACAGGGGCGGACACCGGGGAGCTGTTTTTT. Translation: CASSRRTGADTGELFF.

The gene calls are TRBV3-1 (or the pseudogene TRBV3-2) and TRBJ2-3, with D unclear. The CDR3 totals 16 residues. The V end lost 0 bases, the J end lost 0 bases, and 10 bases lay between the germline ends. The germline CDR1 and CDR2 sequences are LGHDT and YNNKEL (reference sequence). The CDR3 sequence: CASSQDMGASTDTQYF. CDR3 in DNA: TGTGCCAGCAGCCAAGATATGGGCGCCAGCACAGATACGCAGTATTTT.

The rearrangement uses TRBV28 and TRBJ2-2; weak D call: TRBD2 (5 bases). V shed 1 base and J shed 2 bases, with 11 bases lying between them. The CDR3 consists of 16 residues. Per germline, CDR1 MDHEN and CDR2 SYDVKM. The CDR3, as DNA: TGTGCCAGCAGTTTATATTTCGGGGTAAACACCGGGGAGCTGTTTTTT. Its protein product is CASSLYFGVNTGELFF.

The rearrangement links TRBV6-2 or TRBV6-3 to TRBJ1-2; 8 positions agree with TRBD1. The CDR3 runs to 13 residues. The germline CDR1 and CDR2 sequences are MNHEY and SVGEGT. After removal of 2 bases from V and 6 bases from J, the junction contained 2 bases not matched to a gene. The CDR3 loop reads CASSYQGANGYTF. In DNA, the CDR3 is TGTGCCAGCAGTTACCAGGGGGCGAATGGCTACACCTTC.

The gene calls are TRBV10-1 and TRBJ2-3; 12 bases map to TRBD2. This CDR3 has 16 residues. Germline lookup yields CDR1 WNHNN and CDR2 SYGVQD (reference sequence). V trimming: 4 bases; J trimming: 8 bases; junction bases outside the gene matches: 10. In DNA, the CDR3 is TGCGCCAGCAGTGTGGATTCTAGCGGGGGGGCCAGTACGCAGTATTTT. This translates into CASSVDSSGGASTQYF.

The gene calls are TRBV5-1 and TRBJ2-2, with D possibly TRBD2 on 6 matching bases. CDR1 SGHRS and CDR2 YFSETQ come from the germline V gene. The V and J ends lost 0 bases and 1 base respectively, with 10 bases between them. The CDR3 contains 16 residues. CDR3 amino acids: CASSLGTTRNTGELFF. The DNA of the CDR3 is TGCGCCAGCAGCTTGGGGACTACACGGAACACCGGGGAGCTGTTTTTT.

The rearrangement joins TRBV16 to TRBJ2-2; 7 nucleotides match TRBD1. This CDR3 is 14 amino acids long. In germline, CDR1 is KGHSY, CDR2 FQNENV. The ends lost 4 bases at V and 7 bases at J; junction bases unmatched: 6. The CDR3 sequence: CASSPSGGIGELFF. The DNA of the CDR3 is TGTGCCAGCAGCCCATCAGGGGGAATCGGGGAGCTGTTTTTT.

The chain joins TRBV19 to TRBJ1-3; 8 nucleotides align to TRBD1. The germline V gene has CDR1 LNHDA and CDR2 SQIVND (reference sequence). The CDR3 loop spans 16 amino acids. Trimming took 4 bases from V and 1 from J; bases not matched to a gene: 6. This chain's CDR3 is CASSTTGADSGNTIYF. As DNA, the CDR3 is TGTGCCAGTAGTACGACAGGGGCCGATTCTGGAAACACCATATATTTT.